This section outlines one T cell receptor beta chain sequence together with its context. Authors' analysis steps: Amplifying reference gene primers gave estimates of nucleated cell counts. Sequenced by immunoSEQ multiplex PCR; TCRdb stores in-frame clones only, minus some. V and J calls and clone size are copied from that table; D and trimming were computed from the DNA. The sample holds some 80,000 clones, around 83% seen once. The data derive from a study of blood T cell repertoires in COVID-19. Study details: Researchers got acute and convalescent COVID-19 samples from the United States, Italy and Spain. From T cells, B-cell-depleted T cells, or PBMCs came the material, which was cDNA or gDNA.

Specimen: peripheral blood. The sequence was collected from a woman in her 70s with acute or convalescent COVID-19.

CDR3 region: CASSLDRANTGKTEKLFF. For the CDR3, the DNA is TGTGCCAGCAGCTTAGACAGAGCAAACACCGGGAAAACCGAAAAACTGTTTTTT. This chain connects TRBV11-2 to TRBJ1-4; D uncertain. Germline values: CDR1 SGHAT, CDR2 FQNNGV. V shed 0 bases and J shed 8 bases, with 22 bases lying between them. The CDR3 spans 18 residues. The whole variable domain, remainder taken from reference TRBV11-2 and TRBJ1-4, is EAGVAQSPRYKIIEKRQSVAFWCNPISGHATLYWYQQILGQGPKLLIQFQNNGVVDDSQLPKDRFSAERLKGVDSTLKIQPAKLEDSAVYLCASSLDRANTGKTEKLFFGSGTQLSVL.